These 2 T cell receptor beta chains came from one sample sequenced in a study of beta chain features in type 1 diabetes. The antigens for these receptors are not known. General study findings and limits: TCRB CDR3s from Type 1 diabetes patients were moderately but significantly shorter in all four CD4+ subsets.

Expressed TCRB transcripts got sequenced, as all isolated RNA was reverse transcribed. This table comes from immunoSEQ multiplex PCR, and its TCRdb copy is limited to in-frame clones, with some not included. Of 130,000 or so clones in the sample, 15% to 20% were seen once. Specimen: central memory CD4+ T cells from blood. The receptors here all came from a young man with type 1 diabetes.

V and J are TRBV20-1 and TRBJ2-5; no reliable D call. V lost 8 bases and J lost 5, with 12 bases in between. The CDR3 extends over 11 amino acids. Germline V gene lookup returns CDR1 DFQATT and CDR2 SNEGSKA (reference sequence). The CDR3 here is CSPVVRETQYF. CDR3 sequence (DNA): TGCAGTCCGGTGGTGCGGGAGACCCAGTACTTC.

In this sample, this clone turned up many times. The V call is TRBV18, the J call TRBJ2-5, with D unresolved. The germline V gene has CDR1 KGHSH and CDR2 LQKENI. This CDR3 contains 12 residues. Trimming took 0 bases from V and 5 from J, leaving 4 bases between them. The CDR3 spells CASSPPAETQYF. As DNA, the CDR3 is TGTGCCAGCTCACCACCGGCGGAGACCCAGTACTTC. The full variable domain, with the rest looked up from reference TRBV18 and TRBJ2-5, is NAGVMQNPRHLVRRRGQEARLRCSPMKGHSHVYWYRQLPEEGLKFMVYLQKENIIDESGMPKERFSAEFPKEGPSILRIQQVVRGDSAAYFCASSPPAETQYFGPGTRLLVL.